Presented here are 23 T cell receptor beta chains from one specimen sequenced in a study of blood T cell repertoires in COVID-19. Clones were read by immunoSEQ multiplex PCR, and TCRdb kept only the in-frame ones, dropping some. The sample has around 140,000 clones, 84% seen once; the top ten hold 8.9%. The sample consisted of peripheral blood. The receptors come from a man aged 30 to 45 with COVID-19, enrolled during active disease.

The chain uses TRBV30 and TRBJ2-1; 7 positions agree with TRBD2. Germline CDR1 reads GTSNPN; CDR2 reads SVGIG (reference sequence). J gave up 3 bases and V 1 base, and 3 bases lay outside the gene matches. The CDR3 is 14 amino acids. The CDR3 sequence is CAWSAGTNYNEQFF. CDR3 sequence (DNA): TGTGCCTGGAGTGCAGGGACTAACTACAATGAGCAGTTCTTC.

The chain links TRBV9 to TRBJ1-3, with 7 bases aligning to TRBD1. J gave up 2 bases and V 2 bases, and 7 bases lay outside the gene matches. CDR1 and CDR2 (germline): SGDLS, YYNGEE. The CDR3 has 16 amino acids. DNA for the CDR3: TGTGCCAGCAGCGTGGCTACAGGGACAGCTGGAAACACCATATATTTT. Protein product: CASSVATGTAGNTIYF.

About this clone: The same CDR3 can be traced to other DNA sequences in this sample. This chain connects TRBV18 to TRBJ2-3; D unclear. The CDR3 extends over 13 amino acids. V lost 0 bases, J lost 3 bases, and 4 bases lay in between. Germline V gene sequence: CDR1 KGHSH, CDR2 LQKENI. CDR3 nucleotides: TGTGCCAGCTCACCACCTAGTACAGATACGCAGTATTTT. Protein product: CASSPPSTDTQYF.

For the CDR3, the DNA is TGCGCCAGCAGCTTGGGCCAGGTGAACACCGGGGAGCTGTTTTTT. It encodes CASSLGQVNTGELFF. The gene calls are TRBV5-1 and TRBJ2-2; D is ambiguous. V was clipped by 0 bases and J by 1 base, with 7 bases between them. This CDR3 has 15 residues. The V gene's germline CDR1 is SGHRS and CDR2 YFSETQ.

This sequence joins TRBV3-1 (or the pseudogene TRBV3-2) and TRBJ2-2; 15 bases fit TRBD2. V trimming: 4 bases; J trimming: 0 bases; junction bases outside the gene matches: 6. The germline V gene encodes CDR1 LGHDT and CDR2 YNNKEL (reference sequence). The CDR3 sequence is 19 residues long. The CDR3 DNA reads TGTGCCAGCAGCCCAAGGGGACTAGCGGGAGGCGCGAACACCGGGGAGCTGTTTTTT. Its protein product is CASSPRGLAGGANTGELFF.

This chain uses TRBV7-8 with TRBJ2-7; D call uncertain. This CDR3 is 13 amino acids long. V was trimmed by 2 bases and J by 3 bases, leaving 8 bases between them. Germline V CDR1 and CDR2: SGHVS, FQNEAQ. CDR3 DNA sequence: TGTGCCAGCAGCTTAATTTTTAGCTACGAGCAGTACTTC. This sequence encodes CASSLIFSYEQYF.

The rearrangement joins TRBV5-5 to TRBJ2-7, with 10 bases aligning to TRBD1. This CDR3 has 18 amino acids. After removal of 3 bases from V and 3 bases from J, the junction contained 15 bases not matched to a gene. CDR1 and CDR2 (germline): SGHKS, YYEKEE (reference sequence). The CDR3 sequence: CASSSTGTGAGVYYEQYF. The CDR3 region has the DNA TGTGCCAGCAGCTCCACCGGGACAGGGGCGGGAGTATACTACGAGCAGTACTTC.

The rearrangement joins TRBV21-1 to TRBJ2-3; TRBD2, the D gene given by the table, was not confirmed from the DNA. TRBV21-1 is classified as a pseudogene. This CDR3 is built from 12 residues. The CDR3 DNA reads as TGTGCCAGCCGACGGGGTGCAGATACGCAGTATTTT. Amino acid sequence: CASRRGADTQYF.

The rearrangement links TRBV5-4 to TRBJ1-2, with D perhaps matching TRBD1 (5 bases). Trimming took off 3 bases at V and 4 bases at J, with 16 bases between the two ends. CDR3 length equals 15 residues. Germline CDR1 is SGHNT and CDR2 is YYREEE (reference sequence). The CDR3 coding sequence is TGTGCCAGCAGCTCCGCCGGGGGGTTGGCCTATGGCTACACCTTC. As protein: CASSSAGGLAYGYTF. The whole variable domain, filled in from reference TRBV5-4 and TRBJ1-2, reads ETGVTQSPTHLIKTRGQQVTLRCSSQSGHNTVSWYQQALGQGPQFIFQYYREEENGRGNFPPRFSGLQFPNYSSELNVNALELDDSALYLCASSSAGGLAYGYTFGSGTRLTVV.

The CDR3, as DNA: TGTGCCAGCACGGACATAGGATACGAGCAGTACTTC. Encoded protein: CASTDIGYEQYF. The V gene is TRBV6-5, the J gene TRBJ2-7, with a possible D match to TRBD1 (5 bases). The germline gives CDR1 MNHEY, CDR2 SVGAGI. The CDR3 is 12 residues long. The V end was cut by 7 bases, the J end by 4 bases, with 11 bases between.

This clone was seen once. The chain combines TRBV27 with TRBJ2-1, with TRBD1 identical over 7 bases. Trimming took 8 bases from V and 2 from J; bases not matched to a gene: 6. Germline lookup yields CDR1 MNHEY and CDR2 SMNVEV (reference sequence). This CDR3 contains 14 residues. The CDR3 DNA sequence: TGTGCCAGCCGGCCTGGGACAGCCTACAATGAGCAGTTCTTC. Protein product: CASRPGTAYNEQFF.

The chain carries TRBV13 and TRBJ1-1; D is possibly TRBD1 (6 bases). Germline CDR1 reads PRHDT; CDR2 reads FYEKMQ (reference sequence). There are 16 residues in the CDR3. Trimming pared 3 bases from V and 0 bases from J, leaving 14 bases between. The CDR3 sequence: CASSFSWTAMNTEAFF. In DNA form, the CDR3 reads TGTGCCAGCAGCTTCTCTTGGACAGCAATGAACACTGAAGCTTTCTTT.

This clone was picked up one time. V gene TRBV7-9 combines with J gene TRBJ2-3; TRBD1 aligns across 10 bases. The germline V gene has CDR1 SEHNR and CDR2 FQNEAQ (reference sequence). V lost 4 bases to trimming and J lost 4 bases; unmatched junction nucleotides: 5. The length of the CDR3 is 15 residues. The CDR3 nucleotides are TGTGCCAGCAGCTCGCCGACAGGGGGCCCAGATACGCAGTATTTT. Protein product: CASSSPTGGPDTQYF.

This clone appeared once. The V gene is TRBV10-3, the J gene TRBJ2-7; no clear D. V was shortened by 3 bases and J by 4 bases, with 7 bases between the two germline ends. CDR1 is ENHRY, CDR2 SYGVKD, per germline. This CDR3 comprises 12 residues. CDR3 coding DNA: TGTGCCATCAGTGAAAACGAGTACGAGCAGTACTTC. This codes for CAISENEYEQYF.

This CDR3 is CASTLLSAANEKLFF. The CDR3 bases are TGCGCCAGCACCCTATTGTCCGCGGCTAATGAAAAACTGTTTTTT. The chain has TRBV4-1 and TRBJ1-4, with D uncertain. Per the germline V gene, CDR1 is MGHRA and CDR2 is YSYEKL. V was cut by 7 bases and J by 3 bases, with 15 bases left in between. This CDR3 is built from 15 residues.

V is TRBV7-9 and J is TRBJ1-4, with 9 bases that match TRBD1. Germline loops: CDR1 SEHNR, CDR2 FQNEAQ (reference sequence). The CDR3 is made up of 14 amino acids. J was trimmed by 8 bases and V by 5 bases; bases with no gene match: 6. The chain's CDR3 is CASSKNRGREKLFF. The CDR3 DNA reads TGTGCCAGCAGCAAAAACAGGGGGCGAGAAAAACTGTTTTTT.

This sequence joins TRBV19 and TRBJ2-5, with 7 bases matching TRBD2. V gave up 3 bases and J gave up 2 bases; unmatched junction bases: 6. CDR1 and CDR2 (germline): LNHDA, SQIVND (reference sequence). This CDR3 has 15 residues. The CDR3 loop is CASSIWLAEQETQYF. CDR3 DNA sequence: TGTGCCAGTAGTATTTGGCTAGCGGAGCAAGAGACCCAGTACTTC.

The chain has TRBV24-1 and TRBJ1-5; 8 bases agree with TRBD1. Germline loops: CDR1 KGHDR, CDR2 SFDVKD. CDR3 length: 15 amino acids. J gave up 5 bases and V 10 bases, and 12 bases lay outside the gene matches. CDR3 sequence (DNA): TGTGCCACTCAGGACAGGGCCGGTCGCGATCAGCCCCAGCATTTT. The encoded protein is CATQDRAGRDQPQHF.

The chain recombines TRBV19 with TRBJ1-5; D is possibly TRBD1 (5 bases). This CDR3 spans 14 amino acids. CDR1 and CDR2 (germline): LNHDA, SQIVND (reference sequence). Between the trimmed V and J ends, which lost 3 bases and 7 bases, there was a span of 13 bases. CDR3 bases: TGTGCCAGTAGTATGCAGGGTTGGTGGCAGCCCCAGCATTTT. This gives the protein CASSMQGWWQPQHF.

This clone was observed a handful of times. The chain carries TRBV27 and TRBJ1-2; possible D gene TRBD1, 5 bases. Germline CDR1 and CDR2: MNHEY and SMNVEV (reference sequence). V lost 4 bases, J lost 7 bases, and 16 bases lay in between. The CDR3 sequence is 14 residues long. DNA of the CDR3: TGTGCCAGCAGTTCCTCAACAGGTGCCTCTGGCTACACCTTC. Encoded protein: CASSSSTGASGYTF.

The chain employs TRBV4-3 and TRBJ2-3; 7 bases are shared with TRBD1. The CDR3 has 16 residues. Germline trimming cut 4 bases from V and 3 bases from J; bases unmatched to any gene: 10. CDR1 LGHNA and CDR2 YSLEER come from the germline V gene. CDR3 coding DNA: TGCGCCAGCAGCCTAGACAGGGTAATGGGGACAGATACGCAGTATTTT. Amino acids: CASSLDRVMGTDTQYF.

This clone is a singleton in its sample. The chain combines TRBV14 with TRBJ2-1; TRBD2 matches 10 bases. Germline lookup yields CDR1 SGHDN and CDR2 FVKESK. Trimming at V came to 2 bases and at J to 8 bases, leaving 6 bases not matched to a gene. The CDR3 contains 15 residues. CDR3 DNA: TGTGCCAGCAGCCAAACTAGCGGGATATCATATGAGCAGTTCTTC. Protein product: CASSQTSGISYEQFF.

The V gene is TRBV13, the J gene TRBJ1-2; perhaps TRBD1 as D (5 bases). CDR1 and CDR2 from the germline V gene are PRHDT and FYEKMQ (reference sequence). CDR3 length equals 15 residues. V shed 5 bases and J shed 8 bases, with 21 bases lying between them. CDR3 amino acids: CASSASPQGKDGYTF. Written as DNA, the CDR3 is TGTGCCAGCAGCGCCAGCCCTCAGGGAAAGGACGGCTACACCTTC.